The 7 T cell receptor beta chains presented below share a single source sample, sequenced in a study of blood T cell repertoires in COVID-19. Method: immunoSEQ multiplex PCR; TCRdb's copy keeps in-frame clones and lacks some. The table records hundreds of thousands of clones, under 95% of them present only once. The sequencing sample was made of PBMCs or T cells enriched from blood (not recorded which). The receptor source for this set is a woman under 30 who had recovered from COVID-19.

This clone was counted a few times. The rearrangement joins TRBV19 to TRBJ2-1, with TRBD1 identical over 9 bases. Germline values: CDR1 LNHDA, CDR2 SQIVND (reference sequence). V shed 7 bases, J shed 8 bases, and the junction held 12 bases outside the gene matches. The CDR3 spans 15 residues. In DNA form, the CDR3 reads TGTGCCAGTAACCCGGGACAGGGAAGCCCCCATGAGCAGTTCTTC. Residues: CASNPGQGSPHEQFF.

The J gene is TRBJ1-6, the V gene TRBV5-6; 7 positions agree with TRBD1. Germline values: CDR1 SGHDT, CDR2 YYEEEE. This CDR3 contains 15 residues. J was trimmed by 6 bases and V by 4 bases; bases with no gene match: 7. CDR3 DNA sequence: TGTGCCAGCAGCCCCTGGACAGGCCCTAATTCACCCCTCCACTTT. This gives the protein CASSPWTGPNSPLHF.

The V gene is TRBV9, the J gene TRBJ2-2, with D possibly TRBD1 on 6 matching bases. This CDR3 has 14 amino acids. Per germline, CDR1 SGDLS and CDR2 YYNGEE. Deletions cut 0 bases from V and 4 bases from J, with 7 bases between. In DNA, the CDR3 is TGTGCCAGCAGCGTAGAGGGGGTCACCGGGGAGCTGTTTTTT. Protein sequence: CASSVEGVTGELFF. Together with reference TRBV9 and TRBJ2-2, the CDR3 gives the full variable domain: DSGVTQTPKHLITATGQRVTLRCSPRSGDLSVYWYQQSLDQGLQFLIQYYNGEERAKGNILERFSAQQFPDLHSELNLSSLELGDSALYFCASSVEGVTGELFFGEGSRLTVL.

The V gene is TRBV5-1, the J gene TRBJ2-7; 16 nucleotides line up with TRBD2. CDR3 length: 18 residues. Unmatched junction bases numbered 7, after V lost 0 bases and J lost 4 bases. CDR1 and CDR2 from the germline V gene are SGHRS and YFSETQ. DNA of the CDR3: TGCGCCAGCAGCTTGGTGGGGACTAGCGGGGGGGCCGTTTACGAGCAGTACTTC. Translated, it gives CASSLVGTSGGAVYEQYF.

This clone has a handful of counts. The chain joins TRBV19 to TRBJ1-2; 9 bases match TRBD1. CDR1 is LNHDA and CDR2 is SQIVND in the germline V gene (reference sequence). This CDR3 has 15 residues. V lost 6 bases to trimming and J lost 0 bases; unmatched junction nucleotides: 5. The CDR3 loop is CASRYRGPPNYGYTF. In nucleotides, the CDR3 is TGTGCCAGTAGGTACAGGGGGCCCCCTAACTATGGCTACACCTTC.

This clone was counted a single time. This chain joins TRBV18 and TRBJ1-2, with 9 bases identical to TRBD1. Germline-derived CDR1 and CDR2 are KGHSH and LQKENI. The CDR3 runs 13 residues. V shed 4 bases and J 8 bases; nucleotides not matched to a gene: 5. In nucleotides, the CDR3 is TGTGCCAGCTCACAAGGGACAGGGTTCGGCTACACCTTC. Translation gives CASSQGTGFGYTF.

Only one count was recorded for this clone. V and J are TRBV28 and TRBJ2-1, with no clear D. Germline lookup yields CDR1 MDHEN and CDR2 SYDVKM. CDR3 length equals 17 residues. The V end was cut by 3 bases, the J end by 0 bases, with 15 bases between. CDR3 protein: CASSFSDTTSSYNEQFF. The CDR3 region has the DNA TGTGCCAGCAGTTTTTCTGACACAACGAGCTCCTACAATGAGCAGTTCTTC.